The 30 T cell receptor beta chains below were found in one sample sequenced in a study of T cell responses to AZD1222 COVID-19 vaccine. Assay used: immunoSEQ multiplex PCR; TCRdb lists only in-frame clones, some missing. Here the sample spans more than 80,000 clones, about 90% being singletons. Sequenced material: peripheral blood, taken 28 days after the second AZD1222 dose. These TCRs come from an adult who received the AZD1222 COVID-19 vaccine.

The chain is built from TRBV7-9 and TRBJ2-7; D may be TRBD1 (5 bases). V was trimmed by 2 bases and J by 6 bases, leaving 14 bases between them. The CDR3 runs to 14 residues. The germline gives CDR1 SEHNR, CDR2 FQNEAQ (reference sequence). CDR3 coding DNA: TGTGCCAGCAGCTTACAGGGTTTAATGGGCGAGCAGTACTTC. Translated, it gives CASSLQGLMGEQYF.

The chain employs TRBV12-3 or TRBV12-4 and TRBJ2-1; TRBD1 might be the D (6 bases). The CDR3 is 12 residues long. The V gene lost 5 bases and the J gene lost 9 bases, with 11 bases spanning the gap. The CDR3 region is CASSLQGSEQFF. In DNA form, the CDR3 reads TGTGCCAGCAGTCTACAGGGCAGTGAGCAGTTCTTC.

This clone came up a few times. The chain employs TRBV5-1 and TRBJ2-5, with 8 bases that match TRBD2. The germline V gene encodes CDR1 SGHRS and CDR2 YFSETQ. The CDR3 length is 15 residues. Trimming took 0 bases from V and 5 from J; bases not matched to a gene: 6. This CDR3 is CASSLAAGGEETQYF. The DNA of the CDR3 is TGCGCCAGCAGCTTGGCGGCGGGGGGCGAGGAGACCCAGTACTTC. Full variable domain (outside the CDR3, taken from reference TRBV5-1 and TRBJ2-5): KAGVTQTPRYLIKTRGQQVTLSCSPISGHRSVSWYQQTPGQGLQFLFEYFSETQRNKGNFPGRFSGRQFSNSRSEMNVSTLELGDSALYLCASSLAAGGEETQYFGPGTRLLVL.

The chain carries TRBV9 and TRBJ2-3; a weak D match, TRBD2 (5 bases). Germline CDR1 is SGDLS and CDR2 is YYNGEE. This CDR3 has 15 residues. V was cut by 0 bases and J by 5 bases, with 13 bases left in between. CDR3 nucleotides: TGTGCCAGCAGCGTAGGAGGGATAATGGGAGATACGCAGTATTTT. Protein product: CASSVGGIMGDTQYF.

The rearrangement links TRBV9 to TRBJ1-3; no definite D call. Trimming took 4 bases from V and 0 from J, leaving 8 bases between them. Germline CDR1 and CDR2: SGDLS and YYNGEE. The CDR3 loop spans 14 amino acids. The CDR3 spells CASSYGVSGNTIYF. The CDR3 DNA is TGTGCCAGCAGCTATGGGGTCTCTGGAAACACCATATATTTT.

This chain joins TRBV21-1 and TRBJ1-5. TRBV21-1 is labeled a pseudogene. The CDR3 runs 17 residues. CDR3 sequence (DNA): TGTGCCAGCAGCTATCACGGGGGGGGCGCATACAATCAGCCCCAGCATTTT. Its translation: CASSYHGGGAYNQPQHF.

The chain recombines TRBV6-5 with TRBJ2-7, with D possibly being TRBD1 (6 bases). V dropped 4 bases and J dropped 4 bases, with 17 bases sitting between them. Germline CDR1 reads MNHEY; CDR2 reads SVGAGI. This CDR3 is 15 amino acids long. In DNA form, the CDR3 reads TGTGCCAGCAGTTTAGGGGGTTTACCTTTGTACGAGCAGTACTTC. Translation: CASSLGGLPLYEQYF.

The V and J genes are TRBV7-3 and TRBJ1-1; TRBD1 might be the D (6 bases). Deletions cut 5 bases from V and 4 bases from J, with 14 bases between. Germline-derived CDR1 and CDR2 are SGHTA and FQGTGA. The CDR3 contains 14 residues. The CDR3 DNA reads TGTGCCAGCAGCCCCCGGGGGGCCGGCACTGAAGCTTTCTTT. Amino acid sequence: CASSPRGAGTEAFF.

The chain uses TRBV5-1 and TRBJ2-1; either TRBD1 or TRBD2 may fit D (7 bases each). Trimming removed 4 bases at V and 3 bases at J, with 14 bases between. CDR1 SGHRS and CDR2 YFSETQ come from the germline V gene. The CDR3 totals 15 residues. CDR3 protein: CASSPTGEGYNEQFF. CDR3 coding DNA: TGCGCCAGCAGCCCAACAGGGGAGGGCTACAATGAGCAGTTCTTC.

The V and J genes are TRBV7-2 and TRBJ2-7; unclear D gene. V lost 2 bases and J lost 2, with 10 bases in between. CDR1 is SGHTA and CDR2 is FQGNSA in the germline V gene. This CDR3 comprises 14 residues. CDR3 in amino acids: CASSLQDLAYEQYF. CDR3 bases: TGTGCCAGCAGCTTACAGGACCTCGCCTACGAGCAGTACTTC.

The chain has TRBV28 and TRBJ1-5; the match to TRBD1 covers 9 bases. The CDR3 contains 17 residues. Germline CDR1 and CDR2: MDHEN and SYDVKM. The J segment lost 6 bases and the V segment lost 3 bases, leaving 12 bases of the junction unmatched. The CDR3: CASSLIQPGQGVQPQHF. The CDR3, as DNA: TGTGCCAGCAGTTTGATCCAGCCGGGACAGGGTGTTCAGCCCCAGCATTTT.

The chain links TRBV3-1 (or the pseudogene TRBV3-2) to TRBJ1-6, with D unclear. With 3 bases removed from V and 5 bases from J, the gap between germline ends came to 17 bases. Germline-derived CDR1 and CDR2 are LGHDT and YNNKEL (reference sequence). CDR3 length: 17 amino acids. This chain's CDR3 is CASSHPKGTADNSPLHF. The CDR3 coding sequence is TGTGCCAGCAGCCACCCGAAGGGAACAGCCGATAATTCACCCCTCCACTTT.

In DNA form, the CDR3 reads TGTGCCAGTAGTACCCGGACAGCCCCCGGGGAGACCCAGTACTTC. This gives the protein CASSTRTAPGETQYF. The rearrangement uses TRBV19 and TRBJ2-5; D is possibly TRBD1 (6 bases). Trimming pared 4 bases from V and 5 bases from J, leaving 17 bases between. Germline V gene data show CDR1 as LNHDA and CDR2 as SQIVND (reference sequence). This CDR3 has 15 residues.

V is TRBV19 and J is TRBJ2-7; D is perhaps TRBD1 (5 bases). V dropped 4 bases and J dropped 3 bases, with 10 bases sitting between them. Germline assignment: CDR1 LNHDA and CDR2 SQIVND (reference sequence). The CDR3 runs 13 residues. CDR3 bases: TGTGCCAGTAGTACCACTACAGGCTACGAGCAGTACTTC. It yields the protein CASSTTTGYEQYF.

This clone was seen just once. This sequence joins TRBV7-9 and TRBJ2-3; a possible D gene is TRBD2 (6 bases). The CDR3 sequence is 16 residues long. Germline-derived CDR1 and CDR2 are SEHNR and FQNEAQ (reference sequence). V lost 6 bases and J lost 2, with 18 bases in between. The CDR3 DNA follows: TGTGCCAGCAGGGCTTCGGCGGGACTGTCCACAGATACGCAGTATTTT. It encodes CASRASAGLSTDTQYF.

The chain links TRBV3-1 (or the pseudogene TRBV3-2) to TRBJ1-2, with D hard to call. The CDR3 has 17 residues. The V and J ends lost 4 bases and 0 bases respectively, with 18 bases between them. CDR1 and CDR2 (germline): LGHDT, YNNKEL (reference sequence). The chain's CDR3 is CASSPMPGLSANYGYTF. The CDR3 DNA reads TGTGCCAGCAGCCCGATGCCGGGGTTATCGGCTAACTATGGCTACACCTTC.

V is TRBV11-3 and J is TRBJ2-6; D remains ambiguous. The CDR3 runs 13 residues. Germline CDR1 SGHNT, CDR2 YENEEA. V was pared by 8 bases and J by 1 base, with 6 bases between. CDR3 residues: CASSDSGANVLTF. As DNA, the CDR3 is TGTGCCAGCTCCGATTCTGGGGCCAACGTCCTGACTTTC.

The chain is built from TRBV7-2 and TRBJ2-7; D is unclear. Trimming removed 4 bases from V and 3 bases from J, with 4 bases in between. This CDR3 spans 11 amino acids. Germline assignment: CDR1 SGHTA and CDR2 FQGNSA. The CDR3 here is CASSWHYEQYF. CDR3 DNA sequence: TGTGCCAGCAGCTGGCACTACGAGCAGTACTTC.

This chain uses TRBV4-1 with TRBJ1-5; TRBD1 is a possible D gene (6 bases). V lost 2 bases, J lost 4 bases, and 18 bases lay in between. The CDR3 spans 17 residues. Per germline, CDR1 MGHRA and CDR2 YSYEKL. In nucleotides, the CDR3 is TGCGCCAGCAGCCAACGCCCAGGGGTACAGGGAAATCAGCCCCAGCATTTT. The encoded protein is CASSQRPGVQGNQPQHF.

This clone showed up just a few times. J is TRBJ2-1 and V is TRBV11-2; TRBD2 matches at 8 bases. Germline loops: CDR1 SGHAT, CDR2 FQNNGV. This CDR3 comprises 11 residues. The J segment lost 12 bases and the V segment lost 5 bases, leaving 3 bases of the junction unmatched. Here the CDR3 DNA reads TGTGCCAGCAGCACGGGGGGGTTGCAGTTCTTC. It encodes CASSTGGLQFF.

The chain is built from TRBV18 and TRBJ1-1; D is unclear. V was shortened by 1 base and J by 8 bases, with 17 bases between the two germline ends. CDR1 and CDR2 (germline): KGHSH, LQKENI. The CDR3 is made up of 15 amino acids. The CDR3 spells CASSPRDGHGEEAFF. The DNA of the CDR3 is TGTGCCAGCTCACCACGCGACGGCCATGGGGAGGAAGCTTTCTTT. The variable domain in full, completed from reference TRBV18 and TRBJ1-1, reads NAGVMQNPRHLVRRRGQEARLRCSPMKGHSHVYWYRQLPEEGLKFMVYLQKENIIDESGMPKERFSAEFPKEGPSILRIQQVVRGDSAAYFCASSPRDGHGEEAFFGQGTRLTVV.

This clone has a single count. The chain has TRBV12-3 or TRBV12-4 and TRBJ1-6, with D possibly being TRBD1 (6 bases). The CDR3 has 13 amino acids. The V end was cut by 6 bases, the J end by 12 bases, with 15 bases between. The CDR3 nucleotides are TGTGCCAGCAGCCTAGGAGGGGGGGGACCCCTCCACTTT. It is translated as CASSLGGGGPLHF.

The CDR3 DNA sequence: TGTGCCAGCAGCCAAGATCGACAAACCCCACGGCATTTT. Protein: CASSQDRQTPRHF. The V and J genes are TRBV14 and TRBJ1-5, with unresolved D. Germline CDR1 and CDR2: SGHDN and FVKESK. V lost 0 bases, J lost 15 bases, and 15 bases lay in between. The CDR3 covers 13 residues.

The J gene is TRBJ1-3, the V gene TRBV9, with D perhaps matching TRBD1 (5 bases). V lost 3 bases and J 0 bases, leaving 10 bases between the germline ends. The CDR3 has 15 amino acids. Per the germline V gene, CDR1 is SGDLS and CDR2 is YYNGEE. In DNA form, the CDR3 reads TGTGCCAGCAGCGGAAGGGGCGTCTCTGGAAACACCATATATTTT. Its translation: CASSGRGVSGNTIYF.

In this sample, this clone turned up once. The chain has TRBV5-5 and TRBJ1-4; D is uncertain. Trimming shortened V by 0 bases and J by 4 bases, and 7 bases separated the two germline ends. CDR3 size: 14 residues. In germline, CDR1 is SGHKS, CDR2 YYEKEE (reference sequence). As DNA, the CDR3 is TGTGCCAGCAGCTTGGCCGGATTTAATGAAAAACTGTTTTTT. This sequence encodes CASSLAGFNEKLFF.

Written as DNA, the CDR3 is TGTGCCAGCAGCCCCACTAGTTACGCGAACACCGGGGAGCTGTTTTTT. Protein product: CASSPTSYANTGELFF. This chain uses TRBV9 with TRBJ2-2; D perhaps matches TRBD2 (5 bases). The germline V gene encodes CDR1 SGDLS and CDR2 YYNGEE. V was cut by 4 bases and J by 0 bases, with 13 bases left in between. CDR3 length: 16 amino acids. The entire variable domain, with the rest obtained from reference TRBV9 and TRBJ2-2, is as follows: DSGVTQTPKHLITATGQRVTLRCSPRSGDLSVYWYQQSLDQGLQFLIQYYNGEERAKGNILERFSAQQFPDLHSELNLSSLELGDSALYFCASSPTSYANTGELFFGEGSRLTVL.

This sequence joins TRBV5-1 and TRBJ2-7; 10 bases align to TRBD1. The CDR3 extends over 15 amino acids. Germline V gene data show CDR1 as SGHRS and CDR2 as YFSETQ. The trim removed 2 bases at V and 4 bases at J, leaving 6 bases unmatched. The CDR3 loop is CASSFGTGAGYEQYF. CDR3 bases: TGCGCCAGCAGCTTCGGGACAGGGGCAGGTTACGAGCAGTACTTC. Variable domain in full (rest from reference TRBV5-1 and TRBJ2-7): KAGVTQTPRYLIKTRGQQVTLSCSPISGHRSVSWYQQTPGQGLQFLFEYFSETQRNKGNFPGRFSGRQFSNSRSEMNVSTLELGDSALYLCASSFGTGAGYEQYFGPGTRLTVT.

The genes are TRBV19 and TRBJ1-6, with 11 positions matching TRBD1. The CDR3 is 17 amino acids. Germline loops: CDR1 LNHDA, CDR2 SQIVND (reference sequence). V was clipped by 4 bases and J by 4 bases; unmatched bases: 6. The CDR3 DNA reads as TGTGCCAGTAGTAGCCACCGGGACAGGGGGTATAATTCACCCCTCCACTTT. Its translation is CASSSHRDRGYNSPLHF.

The V gene is TRBV7-9, the J gene TRBJ2-6; 11 bases are shared with TRBD1. This CDR3 spans 17 amino acids. V dropped 5 bases and J dropped 1; count of bases not matched to a gene: 4. CDR1 is SEHNR and CDR2 is FQNEAQ in the germline V gene (reference sequence). The CDR3 region is CASSAGQGESGANVLTF. DNA for the CDR3: TGTGCCAGCAGCGCGGGACAGGGGGAATCTGGGGCCAACGTCCTGACTTTC. Together with reference TRBV7-9 and TRBJ2-6, the CDR3 gives the full variable domain: DTGVSQNPRHKITKRGQNVTFRCDPISEHNRLYWYRQTLGQGPEFLTYFQNEAQLEKSRLLSDRFSAERPKGSFSTLEIQRTEQGDSAMYLCASSAGQGESGANVLTFGAGSRLTVL.

V is TRBV7-3 and J is TRBJ2-2, with 7 bases matching TRBD2. The CDR3 consists of 15 residues. V trimming: 1 base; J trimming: 5 bases; junction bases outside the gene matches: 4. The germline CDR1 and CDR2 sequences are SGHTA and FQGTGA. The CDR3 DNA reads TGTGCCAGCAGCTTAAGCGGGGGACCTACCGGGGAGCTGTTTTTT. Translated: CASSLSGGPTGELFF.